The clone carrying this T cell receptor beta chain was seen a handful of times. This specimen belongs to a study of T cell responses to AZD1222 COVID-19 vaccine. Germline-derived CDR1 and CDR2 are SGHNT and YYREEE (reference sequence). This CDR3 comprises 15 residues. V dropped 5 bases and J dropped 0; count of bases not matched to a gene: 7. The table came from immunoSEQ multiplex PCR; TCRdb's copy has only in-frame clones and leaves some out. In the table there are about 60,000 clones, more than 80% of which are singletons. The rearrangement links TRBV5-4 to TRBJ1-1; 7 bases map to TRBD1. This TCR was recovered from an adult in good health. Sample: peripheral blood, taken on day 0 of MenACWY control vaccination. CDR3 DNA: TGTGCCAGCAGTGCTGCAACAGGGGTGAACACTGAAGCTTTCTTT. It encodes CASSAATGVNTEAFF.